These 8 T cell receptor beta chains were all obtained from the same sample, sequenced in a study of blood T cell repertoires in COVID-19. Produced via immunoSEQ multiplex PCR; TCRdb's table is partial and in-frame only. The sample includes some 220,000 clones, 75% to 90% seen only once; the top ten take about 3%. The material sequenced was PBMCs or T cells enriched from blood (not recorded which). These receptor sequences come from a woman younger than 35 in a cohort exposed to, infected with or recovered from COVID-19 (not recorded which).

The chain is built from TRBV7-6 and TRBJ2-1, with 7 bases that match TRBD1. This CDR3 contains 14 residues. V lost 1 base, J lost 8 bases, and 5 bases stayed unmatched. Germline CDR1 reads SGHVS; CDR2 reads FNYEAQ. CDR3 nucleotide sequence: TGTGCCAGCAGCTTAGAGGGGGCTGGCGATGAGCAGTTCTTC. It specifies CASSLEGAGDEQFF.

The chain employs TRBV10-2 and TRBJ1-2; D is perhaps TRBD1 (5 bases). Trimming pared 0 bases from V and 8 bases from J, leaving 13 bases between. The CDR3 sequence is 14 residues long. Germline lookup yields CDR1 WSHSY and CDR2 SAAADI. For the CDR3, the DNA is TGCGCCAGCAGTGAGTCGGGGGGAGCCGGAGGCTACACCTTC. It encodes CASSESGGAGGYTF.

The gene calls are TRBV7-9 and TRBJ1-3; 7 bases are a match to TRBD1. The CDR3 loop spans 16 amino acids. V trimming: 4 bases; J trimming: 2 bases; junction bases outside the gene matches: 8. Germline CDR1 SEHNR, CDR2 FQNEAQ (reference sequence). The CDR3 loop reads CASSSIQGIAGNTIYF. The CDR3 DNA reads TGTGCCAGCAGCTCTATACAGGGGATAGCTGGAAACACCATATATTTT.

The chain carries TRBV5-1 and TRBJ2-7; 7 bases line up with TRBD1. The germline gives CDR1 SGHRS, CDR2 YFSETQ. The CDR3 contains 14 residues. V gave up 2 bases and J gave up 4 bases; unmatched junction bases: 6. This chain's CDR3 is CASSFQGRGYEQYF. The CDR3, as DNA: TGCGCCAGCAGCTTTCAAGGCAGGGGGTACGAGCAGTACTTC.

J is TRBJ2-1 and V is TRBV2, with D hard to call. Trimming removed 9 bases from V and 7 bases from J, with 7 bases in between. Germline CDR1 and CDR2: SNHLY and FYNNEI. This CDR3 contains 10 residues. For the CDR3, the DNA is TGTGCCAGTAAATTGAATGAGCAGTTCTTC. Its translation: CASKLNEQFF. The full variable domain, in which reference TRBV2 and TRBJ2-1 provide the parts outside the CDR3, is EPEVTQTPSHQVTQMGQEVILRCVPISNHLYFYWYRQILGQKVEFLVSFYNNEISEKSEIFDDQFSVERPDGSNFTLKIRSTKLEDSAMYFCASKLNEQFFGPGTRLTVL.

The chain joins TRBV4-2 to TRBJ2-1, with TRBD2 matching 8 bases. The CDR3 totals 17 residues. V lost 1 base, J lost 0 bases, and 5 bases stayed unmatched. Germline V gene lookup returns CDR1 LGHNA and CDR2 YNFKEQ. CDR3 residues: CASSQGTGGSSYNEQFF. The CDR3 DNA is TGTGCCAGCAGCCAAGGGACGGGGGGGAGCTCCTACAATGAGCAGTTCTTC.

The rearrangement joins TRBV7-5 to TRBJ2-3; TRBD1, as called in the table, went unchecked against the DNA. TRBV7-5 is a known pseudogene. This CDR3 is 15 amino acids long. The CDR3, as DNA: TGTGCCAGAGGTCAGCCCGGGACAGGCACAGATACGCAGTATTTT. Translation gives CARGQPGTGTDTQYF.

The J gene is TRBJ1-5, the V gene TRBV10-2; the D gene is possibly TRBD1 (5 bases). Germline assignment: CDR1 WSHSY and CDR2 SAAADI. Trimming took 8 bases from V and 3 from J, leaving 11 bases between them. This CDR3 has 13 amino acids. CDR3 nucleotide sequence: TGCGCCAGCCAAAAGGGGATCAATCAGCCCCAGCATTTT. This gives the protein CASQKGINQPQHF.